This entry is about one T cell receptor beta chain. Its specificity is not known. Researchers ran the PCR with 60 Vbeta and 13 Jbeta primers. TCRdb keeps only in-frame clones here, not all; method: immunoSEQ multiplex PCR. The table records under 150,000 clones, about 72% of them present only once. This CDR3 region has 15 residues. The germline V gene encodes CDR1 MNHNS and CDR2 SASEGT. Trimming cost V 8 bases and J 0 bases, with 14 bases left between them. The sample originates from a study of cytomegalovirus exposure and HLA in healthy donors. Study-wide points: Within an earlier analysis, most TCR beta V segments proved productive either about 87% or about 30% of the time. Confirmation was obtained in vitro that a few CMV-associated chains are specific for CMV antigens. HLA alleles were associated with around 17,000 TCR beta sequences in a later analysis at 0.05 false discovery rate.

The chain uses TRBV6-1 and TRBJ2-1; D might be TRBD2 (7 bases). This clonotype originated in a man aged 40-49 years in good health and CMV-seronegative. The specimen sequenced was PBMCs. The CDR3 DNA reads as TGTGCCAGCCTAGGAGGGGGGGTCTCCTACAATGAGCAGTTCTTC. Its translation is CASLGGGVSYNEQFF.